This TCR beta chain originates from a study of identical twins. A universal primer binding site was introduced by template switching. The final cDNA contained unique molecular identifiers. From the 5' RACE reads, TCRdb called clonotypes with MiXCR, one entry per CDR3 protein. The sample has roughly 720,000 distinct CDR3 sequences, about 20% seen once; the top ten hold over 10%. Whole-study findings and limits: The study found that models underestimated out-of-frame TCR alpha sharing in monozygotic twins.

This clonotype was seen more than once but under ten times. What it binds is not known. At one end, the junction sequence differs from germline, possibly due to a read error. This CDR3 has 15 amino acids. Germline V gene sequence: CDR1 SGHTA, CDR2 FQGNSA. Separately, the same data were catalogued under a study of T cells expressing NK-cell markers.

J is TRBJ2-4 and V is TRBV7-2, with 11 positions matching TRBD2. Input material: PBMCs. The receptor was isolated from a woman between 18 and 30 years old in good health. The CDR3 sequence is CASSFLLAGGPELNF. The CDR3 DNA is TGTGCCAGCAGCTTCCTTCTAGCGGGGGGCCCGGAGTTGAACTTC.